Each of the 12 T cell receptor beta chains below was sequenced from the same sample in a study of graft-versus-host responses after intestinal transplantation. Assay: immunoSEQ multiplex PCR; the TCRdb copy retains only in-frame clones and omits some. The table lists 110,000 to 150,000 clones, 80% to 95% of them singletons, with roughly 0.19% in the top ten. These receptors have no known antigen. The material was unstimulated CD4+ T cells sorted from spleen or lymph node cells, obtained before intestinal transplant. The source of these receptors is a human donor who received an intestinal transplant.

The chain couples TRBV7-2 to TRBJ2-1, with D perhaps matching TRBD1 (6 bases). V lost 4 bases and J 5 bases, leaving 15 bases between the germline ends. In germline, CDR1 is SGHTA, CDR2 FQGNSA. The CDR3 contains 15 residues. CDR3 protein: CASSSQGQIHNEQFF. CDR3 DNA: TGTGCCAGCAGCTCACAGGGTCAGATACACAATGAGCAGTTCTTC.

The genes are TRBV29-1 and TRBJ1-3, with 8 positions matching TRBD1. Trimming cost V 6 bases and J 9 bases; bases outside gene matches: 10. The CDR3 runs 13 residues. Per germline, CDR1 SQVTM and CDR2 ANQGSEA. For the CDR3, the DNA is TGCAGCGTCAATTACCATACAGGGGGCACCATATATTTT. It encodes CSVNYHTGGTIYF.

This chain uses TRBV11-2 with TRBJ1-5; the match to TRBD1 covers 9 bases. CDR1 is SGHAT and CDR2 is FQNNGV in the germline V gene. Losses at the gene ends were 5 bases for V and 7 bases for J; bases not matched to a gene: 3. The CDR3 length is 13 residues. CDR3 DNA sequence: TGTGCCAGCAGCCGACAGGGGGGGCAGCCCCAGCATTTT. Its protein is CASSRQGGQPQHF.

The chain recombines TRBV4-2 with TRBJ1-1; TRBD1 is a possible D gene (6 bases). Germline V gene lookup returns CDR1 LGHNA and CDR2 YNFKEQ. V lost 2 bases and J 4 bases, leaving 17 bases between the germline ends. This CDR3 is 16 amino acids long. CDR3 bases: TGTGCCAGCAGCCAATGGGAGACAGGACTCGGCACTGAAGCTTTCTTT. Translating it yields CASSQWETGLGTEAFF.

This rearrangement joins TRBV6-1 to TRBJ1-4; D might be TRBD1 (5 bases). Germline CDR1 is MNHNS and CDR2 is SASEGT. The V end lost 6 bases, the J end lost 2 bases, and 13 bases lay between the germline ends. This CDR3 region has 15 residues. CDR3 nucleotides: TGTGCCAGCAGCCAAGAGGGGTTCACTAATGAAAAACTGTTTTTT. This codes for CASSQEGFTNEKLFF.

The V and J genes are TRBV5-1 and TRBJ2-1, with TRBD2 as a possible D gene (7 bases). Germline V gene lookup returns CDR1 SGHRS and CDR2 YFSETQ. The V end was cut by 4 bases, the J end by 0 bases, with 14 bases between. CDR3 length: 16 amino acids. Written as DNA, the CDR3 is TGCGCCAGCAGCCCAAAAGCGGGACACTCCTACAATGAGCAGTTCTTC. Protein sequence: CASSPKAGHSYNEQFF.

The sample holds a few counts of this clone. V and J are TRBV7-2 and TRBJ2-7, with D tentatively TRBD1 (7 bases). Germline lookup yields CDR1 SGHTA and CDR2 FQGNSA. Trimming took 5 bases from V and 5 from J, leaving 10 bases between them. The CDR3 has 12 residues. The CDR3 DNA follows: TGTGCCAGCAGCCAGGGGGGCAACGAGCAGTACTTC. Translation gives CASSQGGNEQYF.

This sequence joins TRBV6-1 and TRBJ2-7; 12 bases map to TRBD2. CDR1 and CDR2 (germline): MNHNS, SASEGT. The CDR3 sequence is 15 residues long. Trimming at V came to 6 bases and at J to 3 bases, leaving 6 bases not matched to a gene. The DNA of the CDR3 is TGTGCCAGCAGCCCGGGACTAGCGGGCCTCTACGAGCAGTACTTC. The encoded protein is CASSPGLAGLYEQYF.

The chain joins TRBV5-1 to TRBJ2-2, with a weak D call TRBD1 (6 bases). CDR1 is SGHRS and CDR2 is YFSETQ in the germline V gene. This CDR3 contains 15 residues. Trimming took off 1 base at V and 3 bases at J, with 10 bases between the two ends. The CDR3 reads CASSLRTDYTGELFF. DNA of the CDR3: TGCGCCAGCAGCTTGCGGACAGATTACACCGGGGAGCTGTTTTTT. Based on the CDR3 plus reference TRBV5-1 and TRBJ2-2, the full variable domain is KAGVTQTPRYLIKTRGQQVTLSCSPISGHRSVSWYQQTPGQGLQFLFEYFSETQRNKGNFPGRFSGRQFSNSRSEMNVSTLELGDSALYLCASSLRTDYTGELFFGEGSRLTVL.

The CDR3 is CASIGPWEGTSPQHF. Here the CDR3 DNA reads TGTGCCAGCATCGGACCATGGGAGGGGACCTCTCCCCAGCATTTT. The chain recombines TRBV28 with TRBJ1-5, with D maybe TRBD1 (5 bases). Trimming cost V 7 bases and J 10 bases, with 23 bases left between them. There are 15 residues in the CDR3. Germline CDR1 reads MDHEN; CDR2 reads SYDVKM.

CDR3 amino acids: CASSLRRSGFHQPQHF. The CDR3 DNA reads TGTGCCAGCAGCTTGCGAAGGTCTGGCTTTCATCAGCCCCAGCATTTT. The rearrangement links TRBV7-2 to TRBJ1-5; D unresolved. Germline V CDR1 and CDR2: SGHTA, FQGNSA. The CDR3 runs 16 residues. The germline V and J ends were trimmed by 3 bases and 5 bases, with 17 bases remaining between them.

The CDR3 sequence is CGTSGTAYEQYF. CDR3 in DNA: TGTGGAACCTCGGGGACAGCCTACGAGCAGTACTTC. The chain combines TRBV28 with TRBJ2-7, with TRBD1 identical over 7 bases. The CDR3 spans 12 residues. Germline CDR1 is MDHEN and CDR2 is SYDVKM.